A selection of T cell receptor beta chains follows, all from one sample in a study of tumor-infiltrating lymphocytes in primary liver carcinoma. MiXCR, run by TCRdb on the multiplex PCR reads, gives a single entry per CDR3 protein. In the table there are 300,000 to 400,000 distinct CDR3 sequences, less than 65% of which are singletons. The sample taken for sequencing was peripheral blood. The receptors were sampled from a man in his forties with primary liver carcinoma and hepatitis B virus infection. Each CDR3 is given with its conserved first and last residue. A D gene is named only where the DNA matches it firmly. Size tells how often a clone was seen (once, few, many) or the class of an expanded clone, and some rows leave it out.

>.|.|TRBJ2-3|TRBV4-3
TGCGCCAGCAGCCAAGCCTCCACTAGTGGAGATACGCAGTATTTT
CASSQASTSGDTQYF
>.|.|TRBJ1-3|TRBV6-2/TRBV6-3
TGTGCCAGCAGTTACACGGACGGTCGCTCTGGAAACATCATATATTTT
CASSYTDGRSGNIIYF
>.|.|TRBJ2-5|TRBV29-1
TGCAGCGATGACAAGGGTTCGACCCAGTACTTC
CSDDKGSTQYF
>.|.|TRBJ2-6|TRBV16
TGTGCCAGCAGTCCCCCGGGGGCCAACTCCCTGACTTTC
CASSPPGANSLTF
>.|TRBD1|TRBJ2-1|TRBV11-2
TGTGCCAGCTGCCTAGGACAGGGGGCGGTCGGTGAGCAGTTCTTC
CASCLGQGAVGEQFF
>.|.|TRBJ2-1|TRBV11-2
TGTGCCCGCAGGCCAGGTGGAGGCGAGAGTCTCAATGAGCAGTTCTTC
CARRPGGGESLNEQFF
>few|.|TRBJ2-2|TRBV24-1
TGTGCCACCAGTGACAACTCAGGAGGGCATGCCGGGGAGCTGTTTTTT
CATSDNSGGHAGELFF
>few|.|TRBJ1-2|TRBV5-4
TGTGCCAGCAGTTTAGGACTCACCGCAAACTATGGCTACACCTTC
CASSLGLTANYGYTF
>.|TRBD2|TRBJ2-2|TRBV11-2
TGTGCCGGCATCACCGGGGGGAGGAACACCGTGGAGCTGTCTTTT
CAGITGGRNTVELSF
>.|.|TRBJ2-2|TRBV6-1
TGTGCCTGCAGTGAGGTGCGACTAGCGAACACCGGGGAGCTGTTTTTT
CACSEVRLANTGELFF
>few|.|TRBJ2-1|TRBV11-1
TGTGCCAGTAACTTAAGCATTGAGCTGAGTGAGCAGTTCTTC
CASNLSIELSEQFF
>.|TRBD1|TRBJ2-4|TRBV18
TGTGCCAGCTCACAAGCAGGGGGCGCCGACAAAAACATTCAGTACTTC
CASSQAGGADKNIQYF
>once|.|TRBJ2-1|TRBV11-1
TGTGCCAGCAGCCTCGGATTTTACGACAGTAATGAGCAATTCTTC
CASSLGFYDSNEQFF
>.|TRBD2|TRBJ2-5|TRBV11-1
TGTGCCAGCAGCTTTGAGACTAGCGGAAGAGAGATCCAGTACTTC
CASSFETSGREIQYF
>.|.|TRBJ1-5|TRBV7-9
TGTGACAGCAGCTTACACAATAGCAATCAGCCCCAGCATTTT
CDSSLHNSNQPQHF
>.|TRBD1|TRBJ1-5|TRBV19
TGTGCCAGTAGTATCGACAGGGGGTACATTTATAGCAATCAGTCCCAGCATTTT
CASSIDRGYIYSNQSQHF
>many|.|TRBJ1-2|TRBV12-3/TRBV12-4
TGTGCCAGCAGTTCGCGACAGTTCCATGGCTACACCTTC
CASSSRQFHGYTF
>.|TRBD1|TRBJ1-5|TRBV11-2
TGTGCCAGCAGCTTGGGGGACAGTGTAACCAATCAGGCCCAGCATTTT
CASSLGDSVTNQAQHF
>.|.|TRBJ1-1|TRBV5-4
TGTGGCAGCAGATCGGGGGGATACATGAACACTGAAGCTTTCTTT
CGSRSGGYMNTEAFF